This T cell receptor (beta chain) was observed in a study of blood T cell repertoires in COVID-19. Trimming took 1 base from V and 0 from J, leaving 18 bases between them. The length of the CDR3 is 18 residues. Germline CDR1 reads SGHVS; CDR2 reads FQNEAQ. The assay was immunoSEQ multiplex PCR, and TCRdb's table has in-frame clones only and misses some. The sample lists approximately 170,000 clones, around 83% occurring once. Sequenced sample: peripheral blood. The chain combines TRBV7-8 with TRBJ1-1; D is perhaps TRBD1 (5 bases). This TCR came from a woman aged 70-85 years who had recovered from COVID-19. The CDR3 protein is CASSLVGQWGRMNTEAFF. The CDR3 DNA follows: TGTGCCAGCAGCTTAGTGGGGCAGTGGGGTCGGATGAACACTGAAGCTTTCTTT.